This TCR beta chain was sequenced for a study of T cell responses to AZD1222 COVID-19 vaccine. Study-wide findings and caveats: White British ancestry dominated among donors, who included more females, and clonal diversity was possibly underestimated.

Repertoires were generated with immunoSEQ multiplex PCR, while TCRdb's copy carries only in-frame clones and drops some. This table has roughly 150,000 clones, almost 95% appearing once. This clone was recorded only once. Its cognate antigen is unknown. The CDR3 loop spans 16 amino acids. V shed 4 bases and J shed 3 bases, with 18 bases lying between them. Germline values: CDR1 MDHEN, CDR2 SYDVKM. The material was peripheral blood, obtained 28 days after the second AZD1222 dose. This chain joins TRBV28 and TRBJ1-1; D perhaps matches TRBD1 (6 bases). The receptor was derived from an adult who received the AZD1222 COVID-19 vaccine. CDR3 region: CASSSPSLRQDTEAFF. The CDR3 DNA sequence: TGTGCCAGCAGTTCTCCTTCTCTTCGACAGGACACTGAAGCTTTCTTT.